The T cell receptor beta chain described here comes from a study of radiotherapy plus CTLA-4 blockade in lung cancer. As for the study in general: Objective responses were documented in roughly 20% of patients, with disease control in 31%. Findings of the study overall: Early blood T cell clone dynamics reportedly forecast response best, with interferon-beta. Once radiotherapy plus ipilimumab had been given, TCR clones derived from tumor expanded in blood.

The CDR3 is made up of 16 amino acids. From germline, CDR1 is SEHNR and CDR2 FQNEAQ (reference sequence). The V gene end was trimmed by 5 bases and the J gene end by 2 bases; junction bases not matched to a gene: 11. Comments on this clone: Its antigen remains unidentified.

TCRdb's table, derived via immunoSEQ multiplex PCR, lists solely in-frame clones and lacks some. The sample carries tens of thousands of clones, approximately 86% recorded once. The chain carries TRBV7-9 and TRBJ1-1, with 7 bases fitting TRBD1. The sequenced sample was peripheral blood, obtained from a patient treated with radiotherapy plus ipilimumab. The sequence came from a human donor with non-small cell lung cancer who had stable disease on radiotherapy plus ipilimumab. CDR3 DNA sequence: TGTGCCAGCAGCATTCCTAGGACAGGCCATAACACTGAAGCTTTCTTT. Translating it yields CASSIPRTGHNTEAFF.